Below are 17 T cell receptor beta chains sequenced from a single sample in a study of blood T cell repertoires in COVID-19. Sequencing used immunoSEQ multiplex PCR; TCRdb keeps in-frame clones, though not all of them. The sample has tens of thousands of clones, around four fifths seen once. Material: peripheral blood. All receptors derive from a woman aged 55-69 years with acute or convalescent COVID-19.

The sample holds a few counts of this clone. The V call is TRBV19, the J call TRBJ2-7; 7 positions match TRBD1. Germline V gives CDR1 LNHDA, CDR2 SQIVND (reference sequence). This CDR3 region has 13 residues. The junction had 4 bases not matched to a gene; V was cut back by 3 bases and J by 5 bases. The CDR3 nucleotides are TGTGCCAGTAGTATCGACAGGGTAGACGAGCAGTACTTC. Translating it yields CASSIDRVDEQYF.

The chain employs TRBV7-2 and TRBJ2-2, with 7 bases that match TRBD2. V lost 3 bases to trimming and J lost 0 bases; unmatched junction nucleotides: 1. This CDR3 is built from 15 residues. Per the germline V gene, CDR1 is SGHTA and CDR2 is FQGNSA. The CDR3 here is CASSLGGANTGELFF. The CDR3 bases are TGTGCCAGCAGCTTGGGGGGGGCGAACACCGGGGAGCTGTTTTTT.

V usage is TRBV4-1 and J usage is TRBJ2-1; TRBD2 matches at 10 bases. The CDR3 contains 16 residues. The germline CDR1 and CDR2 sequences are MGHRA and YSYEKL. V shed 1 base and J 3 bases; nucleotides not matched to a gene: 3. DNA of the CDR3: TGCGCCAGCAGCCAAGGGACTAGCGGCAACTACAATGAGCAGTTCTTC. This gives the protein CASSQGTSGNYNEQFF.

This clone was seen a few times. The CDR3 sequence: CASSFLGAQGYTF. The CDR3, as DNA: TGTGCCAGCAGTTTTTTGGGGGCGCAAGGCTACACCTTC. The rearrangement joins TRBV12-3 or TRBV12-4 to TRBJ1-2; a weak D match, TRBD1 (6 bases). This CDR3 comprises 13 residues. V lost 3 bases, J lost 8 bases, and 13 bases lay in between.

J is TRBJ1-1 and V is TRBV7-9; no reliable D call. CDR3 length: 11 residues. Germline CDR1 reads SEHNR; CDR2 reads FQNEAQ (reference sequence). The germline V and J ends were trimmed by 3 bases and 4 bases, with 3 bases remaining between them. Here the CDR3 DNA reads TGTGCCAGCAGCTTCGGCACTGAAGCTTTCTTT. This translates into CASSFGTEAFF.

The J gene is TRBJ1-1, the V gene TRBV30; TRBD1 might be the D (5 bases). V gave up 5 bases and J gave up 4 bases, with 11 bases separating them. CDR1 and CDR2 (germline): GTSNPN, SVGIG (reference sequence). The CDR3 contains 12 residues. This chain's CDR3 is CAWQGGVTEAFF. CDR3 nucleotides: TGTGCCTGGCAGGGAGGGGTCACTGAAGCTTTCTTT. The full variable domain, rest sourced from reference TRBV30 and TRBJ1-1, is SQTIHQWPATLVQPVGSPLSLECTVEGTSNPNLYWYRQAAGRGLQLLFYSVGIGQISSEVPQNLSASRPQDRQFILSSKKLLLSDSGFYLCAWQGGVTEAFFGQGTRLTVV.

V and J are TRBV6-5 and TRBJ2-3, with 9 bases that match TRBD2. The junction had 3 bases not matched to a gene; V was cut back by 6 bases and J by 2 bases. The CDR3 spans 14 residues. Germline loops: CDR1 MNHEY, CDR2 SVGAGI. The CDR3 loop is CASRTSGNTDTQYF. CDR3 nucleotides: TGTGCCAGCAGGACTAGCGGCAACACAGATACGCAGTATTTT.

This clone appeared once. The chain combines TRBV2 with TRBJ1-5; 7 nucleotides align to TRBD1. Germline CDR1 reads SNHLY; CDR2 reads FYNNEI. Trimming cost V 6 bases and J 0 bases; bases outside gene matches: 5. The CDR3 spans 15 residues. The CDR3 loop reads CASRDTGVSNQPQHF. DNA for the CDR3: TGTGCCAGCAGAGACACAGGGGTTAGCAATCAGCCCCAGCATTTT.

The CDR3: CASSLSAGVYEQYF. CDR3 sequence (DNA): TGTGCCAGCAGCTTATCAGCGGGGGTCTACGAGCAGTACTTC. This chain links TRBV7-9 with TRBJ2-7; 8 bases agree with TRBD2. CDR1 and CDR2 (germline): SEHNR, FQNEAQ (reference sequence). Trimming removed 2 bases from V and 3 bases from J; junction bases left unmatched: 3. The CDR3 is made up of 14 amino acids.

V gene TRBV28 combines with J gene TRBJ1-2; D is perhaps TRBD1 (5 bases). Germline V CDR1 and CDR2: MDHEN, SYDVKM. The CDR3 is made up of 16 amino acids. The V end lost 6 bases, the J end lost 0 bases, and 17 bases lay between the germline ends. The CDR3 region has the DNA TGTGCCAGCAGCCAATCCCCGGACACCACTAACTATGGCTACACCTTC. This encodes CASSQSPDTTNYGYTF.

The chain carries TRBV6-5 and TRBJ1-2, with D possibly TRBD1 on 6 matching bases. Per the germline V gene, CDR1 is MNHEY and CDR2 is SVGAGI. Trimming took off 4 bases at V and 5 bases at J, with 14 bases between the two ends. The CDR3 runs 14 residues. The CDR3 here is CASSFTGQGYGYTF. CDR3 DNA sequence: TGTGCCAGCAGTTTTACAGGGCAGGGGTATGGCTACACCTTC.

This clone was seen a handful of times. This chain links TRBV6-6 with TRBJ1-6; D is ambiguous. The CDR3 is made up of 18 amino acids. Germline V gives CDR1 MNHNY, CDR2 SVGAGI (reference sequence). Trimming cost V 6 bases and J 0 bases, with 18 bases left between them. CDR3 bases: TGTGCCAGCAGCCGAGCCTCGACCGGGAGCTCCTATAATTCACCCCTCCACTTT. Its translation: CASSRASTGSSYNSPLHF.

This sequence joins TRBV5-1 and TRBJ2-1; TRBD2 matches at 10 bases. V trimming: 0 bases; J trimming: 6 bases; junction bases outside the gene matches: 3. Per germline, CDR1 SGHRS and CDR2 YFSETQ. The CDR3 has 15 amino acids. CDR3 region: CASSLAASGSNEQFF. The CDR3, as DNA: TGCGCCAGCAGCTTGGCGGCTAGCGGGAGCAATGAGCAGTTCTTC. The entire variable domain, with the rest obtained from reference TRBV5-1 and TRBJ2-1, is as follows: KAGVTQTPRYLIKTRGQQVTLSCSPISGHRSVSWYQQTPGQGLQFLFEYFSETQRNKGNFPGRFSGRQFSNSRSEMNVSTLELGDSALYLCASSLAASGSNEQFFGPGTRLTVL.

The chain joins TRBV6-5 to TRBJ1-5; a possible D gene is TRBD1 (6 bases). The V end lost 5 bases, the J end lost 6 bases, and 11 bases lay between the germline ends. CDR1 and CDR2 (germline): MNHEY, SVGAGI. The CDR3 is made up of 13 amino acids. The DNA of the CDR3 is TGTGCCAGCAGTATTACACAGGGTCAGCCCCAGCATTTT. Amino acid sequence: CASSITQGQPQHF.

The chain employs TRBV6-5 and TRBJ1-5; a weak D match, TRBD1 (6 bases). V lost 0 bases, J lost 0 bases, and 9 bases lay in between. CDR1 is MNHEY, CDR2 SVGAGI, per germline. This CDR3 region has 16 residues. The CDR3 reads CASSYSWTDSNQPQHF. The DNA of the CDR3 is TGTGCCAGCAGTTACTCTTGGACAGATAGCAATCAGCCCCAGCATTTT.

This clone was observed a few times. The chain is built from TRBV24-1 and TRBJ1-2; possible D gene TRBD1, 5 bases. There are 14 residues in the CDR3. Looked up from germline, CDR1 is KGHDR and CDR2 is SFDVKD. Trimming shortened V by 6 bases and J by 4 bases, and 14 bases separated the two germline ends. Here the CDR3 reads CATSPGLPPYGYTF. CDR3 coding DNA: TGTGCCACCAGTCCAGGGCTCCCGCCCTATGGCTACACCTTC.

CDR3 amino acids: CASSADTYTEAFF. The CDR3 DNA reads as TGTGCCAGCAGCGCGGACACGTACACTGAAGCTTTCTTT. The gene calls are TRBV9 and TRBJ1-1; D might be TRBD1 (5 bases). Germline CDR1 reads SGDLS; CDR2 reads YYNGEE. V was clipped by 3 bases and J by 3 bases, with 9 bases between them. There are 13 residues in the CDR3. The whole variable domain, filled in from reference TRBV9 and TRBJ1-1, reads DSGVTQTPKHLITATGQRVTLRCSPRSGDLSVYWYQQSLDQGLQFLIQYYNGEERAKGNILERFSAQQFPDLHSELNLSSLELGDSALYFCASSADTYTEAFFGQGTRLTVV.